Each of the 21 T cell receptor beta chains below was sequenced from the same sample in a study of CD8+ T cells in alopecia areata. RNA extraction was followed by reverse transcription into cDNA, which acted as the sequencing template. The assay was immunoSEQ multiplex PCR, and TCRdb's table has in-frame clones only and misses some. The table includes about 120,000 clones, less than 70% detected once. Material for sequencing was CD4+ T cells sorted from blood. Receptor source: a human donor in good health.

The chain joins TRBV4-1 to TRBJ2-5, with D uncertain. The CDR3 is 14 residues long. V dropped 0 bases and J dropped 5 bases, with 10 bases sitting between them. Germline V CDR1 and CDR2: MGHRA, YSYEKL. CDR3 loop: CASSQDRVAETQYF. CDR3 DNA: TGCGCCAGCAGCCAAGATCGGGTCGCGGAGACCCAGTACTTC.

V and J are TRBV2 and TRBJ1-3; the D gene is possibly TRBD1 (6 bases). Trimming cost V 0 bases and J 4 bases, with 13 bases left between them. The CDR3 loop spans 16 amino acids. The germline gives CDR1 SNHLY, CDR2 FYNNEI. CDR3 in amino acids: CASSEAHPGTGNTIYF. The CDR3 DNA is TGTGCCAGCAGTGAAGCGCACCCAGGGACAGGAAACACCATATATTTT.

Ten or more counts support this clone. The chain recombines TRBV7-9 with TRBJ2-1; 10 bases fit TRBD2. Trimming cost V 5 bases and J 8 bases; bases outside gene matches: 12. CDR3 length: 16 residues. Germline values: CDR1 SEHNR, CDR2 FQNEAQ (reference sequence). CDR3 region: CASSLGTSGVIDEQFF. In DNA form, the CDR3 reads TGTGCCAGCAGCCTAGGAACTAGCGGGGTTATAGATGAGCAGTTCTTC.

CDR3: CASSSTLTGMNTEAFF. The CDR3 region has the DNA TGCGCCAGCAGTAGCACCCTGACAGGCATGAACACTGAAGCTTTCTTT. The chain joins TRBV4-1 to TRBJ1-1; tentative D call: TRBD1 (6 bases). Per the germline V gene, CDR1 is MGHRA and CDR2 is YSYEKL. The V gene lost 6 bases and the J gene lost 0 bases, with 17 bases spanning the gap. The CDR3 contains 16 residues.

V is TRBV30 and J is TRBJ1-2; tentatively, D is TRBD1 (6 bases). From germline, CDR1 is GTSNPN and CDR2 SVGIG (reference sequence). The CDR3 is 12 residues long. V lost 0 bases and J lost 8, with 10 bases in between. CDR3 in DNA: TGTGCCTGGAGTGTGGAGGGGGTGGGCTACACCTTC. This codes for CAWSVEGVGYTF.

The chain combines TRBV6-5 with TRBJ2-7; D possibly corresponds to TRBD1 (6 bases). Germline-derived CDR1 and CDR2 are MNHEY and SVGAGI. This CDR3 contains 14 residues. V gave up 2 bases and J gave up 5 bases, with 13 bases separating them. The CDR3 loop reads CASSYQVGAHEQYF. The CDR3 DNA sequence: TGTGCCAGCAGTTACCAGGTGGGGGCCCACGAGCAGTACTTC.

This clone occurred a few times. Distinct nucleotide sequences in the sample also encode this CDR3. V gene TRBV29-1 combines with J gene TRBJ2-5; 8 bases are shared with TRBD1. Unmatched junction bases numbered 0, after V lost 3 bases and J lost 3 bases. The CDR3 contains 12 residues. Germline lookup yields CDR1 SQVTM and CDR2 ANQGSEA. CDR3 residues: CSVEDREETQYF. The CDR3 coding sequence is TGCAGCGTTGAGGACAGGGAAGAGACCCAGTACTTC.

The chain recombines TRBV15 with TRBJ2-2; no clear D. Trimming shortened V by 5 bases and J by 2 bases, and 9 bases separated the two germline ends. This CDR3 comprises 14 residues. CDR1 and CDR2 (germline): LNHNV, YYDKDF (reference sequence). CDR3 amino acids: CATSGSVNTGELFF. The DNA for the CDR3 is TGTGCCACCAGCGGAAGCGTTAACACCGGGGAGCTGTTTTTT.

V usage is TRBV7-3 and J usage is TRBJ2-7; D is possibly TRBD1 (5 bases). The ends were cut back, 5 bases at V and 0 bases at J, with 14 bases in the middle. Germline V CDR1 and CDR2: SGHTA, FQGTGA. This CDR3 comprises 15 residues. The CDR3 coding sequence is TGTGCCAGCAGCCTGGACAATTCCCCCTCCTACGAGCAGTACTTC. Its protein is CASSLDNSPSYEQYF.

This clone came up a few times. The chain links TRBV5-1 to TRBJ2-2; TRBD1 aligns across 7 bases. CDR1 and CDR2 (germline): SGHRS, YFSETQ. Germline trimming cut 4 bases from V and 2 bases from J; bases unmatched to any gene: 5. This CDR3 spans 15 amino acids. CDR3 protein: CASSGGDSNTGELFF. The CDR3 DNA follows: TGCGCCAGCAGCGGTGGGGACAGCAACACCGGGGAGCTGTTTTTT.

The chain employs TRBV30 and TRBJ1-1; D perhaps matches TRBD1 (5 bases). V lost 2 bases and J lost 0, with 22 bases in between. The CDR3 runs 18 residues. Germline CDR1 reads GTSNPN; CDR2 reads SVGIG (reference sequence). Written as DNA, the CDR3 is TGTGCCTGGAGTCCACGAGGCCGGGGGTTACGGATGAACACTGAAGCTTTCTTT. Amino acids: CAWSPRGRGLRMNTEAFF.

The chain uses TRBV5-1 and TRBJ1-5, with 11 bases fitting TRBD1. The CDR3 is made up of 14 amino acids. Unmatched junction bases numbered 2, after V lost 4 bases and J lost 5 bases. Germline V lookup: CDR1 SGHRS, CDR2 YFSETQ. This CDR3 is CASSLGQGDQPQHF. CDR3 in DNA: TGCGCCAGCAGCCTGGGACAGGGGGATCAGCCCCAGCATTTT.

The chain couples TRBV30 to TRBJ1-1; no definite D call. The CDR3 consists of 12 residues. The V gene's germline CDR1 is GTSNPN and CDR2 SVGIG (reference sequence). V was pared by 0 bases and J by 8 bases, with 10 bases between. The DNA of the CDR3 is TGTGCCTGGAGTGTACATCCTGGGGAAGCTTTCTTT. This codes for CAWSVHPGEAFF.

V usage is TRBV7-2 and J usage is TRBJ2-5; either TRBD1 or TRBD2 may fit D (5 bases each). From germline, CDR1 is SGHTA and CDR2 FQGNSA. The CDR3 is 14 amino acids. The V gene lost 8 bases and the J gene lost 5 bases, with 18 bases spanning the gap. CDR3 in amino acids: CASGDPGRRETQYF. CDR3 nucleotides: TGTGCCAGCGGCGATCCGGGGCGCCGGGAGACCCAGTACTTC. Combining the CDR3 with reference TRBV7-2 and TRBJ2-5 gives the whole variable domain GAGVSQSPSNKVTEKGKDVELRCDPISGHTALYWYRQSLGQGLEFLIYFQGNSAPDKSGLPSDRFSAERTGGSVSTLTIQRTQQEDSAVYLCASGDPGRRETQYFGPGTRLLVL.

V gene TRBV5-1 combines with J gene TRBJ1-3; D uncertain. V lost 4 bases and J 4 bases, leaving 12 bases between the germline ends. The CDR3 totals 14 residues. Looked up from germline, CDR1 is SGHRS and CDR2 is YFSETQ. This chain's CDR3 is CASSAATGGNTIYF. CDR3 nucleotide sequence: TGCGCCAGCAGCGCGGCAACTGGCGGAAACACCATATATTTT.

This clone was counted once. This chain links TRBV4-1 with TRBJ2-7; TRBD2 matches 7 bases. The trim removed 5 bases at V and 2 bases at J, leaving 12 bases unmatched. Germline-derived CDR1 and CDR2 are MGHRA and YSYEKL. This CDR3 has 16 residues. The CDR3 loop reads CASSKGLASGAYEQYF. The CDR3 DNA sequence: TGCGCCAGCAGCAAGGGACTGGCTAGCGGAGCCTACGAGCAGTACTTC.

V usage is TRBV27 and J usage is TRBJ2-7, with 9 bases aligning to TRBD1. Germline V gene sequence: CDR1 MNHEY, CDR2 SMNVEV (reference sequence). J gave up 12 bases and V 6 bases, and 15 bases lay outside the gene matches. The CDR3 is 14 residues long. The CDR3 loop is CASSGGRTGVSRYF. The CDR3 nucleotides read TGTGCCAGCAGCGGAGGGCGGACAGGGGTTTCTCGGTACTTC.

This clone was detected only a few times. The chain joins TRBV29-1 to TRBJ2-7, with D maybe TRBD2 (6 bases). Germline V CDR1 and CDR2: SQVTM, ANQGSEA. The CDR3 covers 11 residues. Trimming took off 6 bases at V and 6 bases at J, with 12 bases between the two ends. The CDR3 reads CSVRGLGEQYF. The CDR3 nucleotides read TGCAGCGTCCGGGGGTTGGGCGAGCAGTACTTC.

The V and J genes are TRBV6-6 and TRBJ1-6; D gene unclear. The CDR3 consists of 12 residues. V lost 3 bases and J lost 6, with 3 bases in between. Germline CDR1 and CDR2: MNHNY and SVGAGI (reference sequence). This CDR3 reads CASSYVNSPLHF. The CDR3 DNA reads as TGTGCCAGCAGTTATGTTAATTCACCCCTCCACTTT.

This clone was recorded a few times. The rearrangement joins TRBV7-2 to TRBJ2-3; D remains ambiguous. CDR1 and CDR2 (germline): SGHTA, FQGNSA. CDR3 length: 14 amino acids. V lost 3 bases to trimming and J lost 2 bases, with 9 bases between them. The CDR3 DNA is TGTGCCAGCAGCTTGGACGGATACACAGATACGCAGTATTTT. Protein: CASSLDGYTDTQYF.

The chain uses TRBV2 and TRBJ2-1; no firm D call. The CDR3 covers 11 residues. Germline assignment: CDR1 SNHLY and CDR2 FYNNEI. Trimming removed 2 bases from V and 11 bases from J, with 7 bases in between. CDR3 residues: CASSETGQQFF. The DNA for the CDR3 is TGTGCCAGCAGTGAAACCGGGCAGCAGTTCTTC.